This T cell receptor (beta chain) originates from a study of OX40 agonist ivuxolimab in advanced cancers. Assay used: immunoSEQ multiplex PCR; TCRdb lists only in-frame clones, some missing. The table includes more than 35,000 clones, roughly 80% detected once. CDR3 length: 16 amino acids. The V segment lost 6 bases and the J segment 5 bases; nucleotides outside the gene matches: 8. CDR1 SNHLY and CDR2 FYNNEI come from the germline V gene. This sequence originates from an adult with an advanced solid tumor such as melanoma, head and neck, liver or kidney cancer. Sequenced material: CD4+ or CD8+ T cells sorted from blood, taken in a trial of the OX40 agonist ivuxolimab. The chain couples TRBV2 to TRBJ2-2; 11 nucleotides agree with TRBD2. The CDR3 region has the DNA TGTGCCAGCAGCGCCTTAGCGGGAGGGGGGACCGGGGAGCTGTTTTTT. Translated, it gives CASSALAGGGTGELFF.